This is a list of T cell receptor beta chains from one sample in a study of T-cell reconstitution after alpha-beta-depleted transplantation in children. Each CDR3 protein gets one entry after TCRdb re-called the PCR reads with MiXCR. The table includes roughly 280,000 distinct CDR3 sequences, around 10% detected once. This specimen consisted of peripheral blood, obtained 180 days after TCRalphabeta/CD19-depleted stem cell transplant. Every receptor here comes from a male patient aged 2 to 9 who had a stem cell transplant for chronic granulomatous disease, so the T cells may come from the graft donor. Each CDR3 is given with its conserved first and last residue. Each record gives: CDR3 protein, CDR3 DNA, V gene, clone size, D gene, J gene. A D gene is named only where the DNA matches it firmly. Expanded clones get a size class; other rows say once, few or many, or leave the size out.

CASSPTRYYGYTF	TGCGCCAGCAGCCCGACACGCTACTATGGCTACACCTTC	TRBV4-3	many	-	TRBJ1-2
CASSPAVAGGPLGETQYF	TGTGCCAGCAGCCCGGCGGTTGCGGGGGGGCCGCTCGGGGAGACCCAGTACTTC	TRBV11-2	many	TRBD2	TRBJ2-5
CSARVETLNTEAFF	TGCAGTGCTAGAGTGGAGACATTGAACACTGAAGCTTTCTTT	TRBV20-1	many	-	TRBJ1-1
CASSEGTGGGRQFF	TGCGCCAGCAGCGAGGGGACAGGGGGGGGACGGCAGTTCTTC	TRBV5-1	many	TRBD1	TRBJ2-1
CASSFGDRDNSPLHF	TGCGCCAGCAGCTTCGGGGACCGGGATAATTCACCCCTCCACTTT	TRBV5-1	many	-	TRBJ1-6
CASTLRPGGLSAQYF	TGTGCCAGCACCCTGAGGCCAGGGGGGCTGTCGGCCCAGTACTTC	TRBV12-3/TRBV12-4	many	-	TRBJ2-5
CASSEVRVNTEAFF	TGTGCCAGCTCGGAAGTTCGGGTGAACACTGAAGCTTTCTTT	TRBV28	many	-	TRBJ1-1
CASSPRGAQYQETQYF	TGTGCCAGCAGTCCTCGGGGGGCCCAGTACCAAGAGACCCAGTACTTC	TRBV2	few	-	TRBJ2-5
CASSLGGTKLETGELFF	TGTGCCAGCAGCTTGGGGGGGACTAAGCTGGAGACCGGGGAGCTGTTTTTT	TRBV5-4	-	TRBD2	TRBJ2-2
CASKEGQAPVPFYGYTF	TGCGCCAGCAAGGAGGGTCAGGCACCAGTTCCGTTCTATGGCTACACCTTC	TRBV5-1	many	-	TRBJ1-2
CASSQDTSGGANEQFF	TGTGCCAGCAGCCAGGATACTAGCGGGGGGGCCAATGAGCAGTTCTTC	TRBV3-1	-	TRBD2	TRBJ2-1
CASSLGTQRGVTDTQYF	TGTGCCAGCAGTTTAGGGACCCAACGGGGGGTAACAGATACGCAGTATTTT	TRBV12-3/TRBV12-4	many	TRBD2	TRBJ2-3
CASSYAGEMDEQFF	TGCGCCAGCAGCTATGCGGGAGAAATGGATGAGCAGTTCTTC	TRBV5-1	-	TRBD2	TRBJ2-1
CASSVRSGGQAKNIQYF	TGTGCCAGCAGCGTAAGAAGTGGTGGCCAAGCCAAAAACATTCAGTACTTC	TRBV7-2	many	-	TRBJ2-4
CASSQAGGDNEQFF	TGCGCCAGCAGCCAGGCCGGCGGGGACAATGAGCAGTTCTTC	TRBV5-1	many	-	TRBJ2-1
CSVRGGGEETQYF	TGCAGCGTTCGGGGGGGCGGGGAAGAGACCCAGTACTTC	TRBV29-1	many	TRBD2	TRBJ2-5
CASSPGASDTQYF	TGTGCCAGCTCACCAGGGGCGTCAGATACGCAGTATTTT	TRBV18	many	-	TRBJ2-3
CASSPLTRGSSSYNEQFF	TGTGCCAGCTCACCACTAACGCGGGGGTCAAGCTCCTACAATGAGCAGTTCTTC	TRBV18	many	TRBD2	TRBJ2-1
CASSSNRGPGELFF	TGCGCCAGCAGCAGTAACAGGGGCCCCGGGGAGCTGTTTTTT	TRBV5-1	many	TRBD1	TRBJ2-2
CSVGKTSGVYEQYF	TGCAGCGTTGGGAAGACTAGCGGGGTCTACGAGCAGTACTTC	TRBV29-1	many	TRBD2	TRBJ2-7
CASSLMGGNQPQHF	TGTGCCAGCAGCTTAATGGGGGGCAATCAGCCCCAGCATTTT	TRBV7-9	many	-	TRBJ1-5
CSARDGRLGSTGELFF	TGCAGTGCTAGAGATGGAAGGTTGGGGAGCACCGGGGAGCTGTTTTTT	TRBV20-1	many	-	TRBJ2-2
CASSSIAGGLETQYF	TGTGCCAGCAGCTCAATAGCGGGGGGGCTTGAGACCCAGTACTTC	TRBV7-8	many	TRBD2	TRBJ2-5